Shown below are 6 T cell receptor beta chains from a single sample sequenced in a study of siplizumab effects on memory and regulatory T cells. The protocol was immunoSEQ multiplex PCR, while the TCRdb copy is restricted to in-frame clones and leaves out a portion. This sample carries around 100,000 clones, approximately 94% of them seen once, and the ten largest clones take about 0.6%. Specimen: Tregs sorted from blood. The receptors here all came from a human donor in good health.

The rearrangement links TRBV28 to TRBJ1-5; 8 nucleotides align to TRBD1. The CDR3 consists of 14 residues. CDR1 and CDR2 from the germline V gene are MDHEN and SYDVKM. The V gene end was trimmed by 6 bases and the J gene end by 7 bases; junction bases not matched to a gene: 8. The CDR3 sequence: CASRDRVGRQPQHF. In DNA, the CDR3 is TGTGCCAGCAGGGACAGGGTTGGACGGCAGCCCCAGCATTTT.

The chain carries TRBV11-1 and TRBJ2-1, with 14 positions matching TRBD2. CDR3 length equals 15 residues. Germline values: CDR1 SGHAT, CDR2 FQDESV (reference sequence). V lost 5 bases to trimming and J lost 12 bases; unmatched junction nucleotides: 9. The CDR3 DNA sequence: TGTGCCAGCAGCGCCGGGACTAGCGGGAGTATACGGCAGTTCTTC. Encoded protein: CASSAGTSGSIRQFF.

The chain recombines TRBV19 with TRBJ2-1; TRBD2 might be the D (5 bases). The CDR3 contains 15 residues. Per germline, CDR1 LNHDA and CDR2 SQIVND (reference sequence). The V end lost 3 bases, the J end lost 0 bases, and 9 bases lay between the germline ends. The CDR3 sequence: CASSIWRSSYNEQFF. The CDR3 DNA sequence: TGTGCCAGTAGTATCTGGAGGAGCTCCTACAATGAGCAGTTCTTC.

CDR3 amino acids: CASSYSGSREQFF. The CDR3 bases are TGTGCCAGCAGTTACAGCGGGAGTCGTGAGCAGTTCTTC. The V gene is TRBV6-6, the J gene TRBJ2-1, with TRBD2 identical over 8 bases. The CDR3 totals 13 residues. Germline V gene sequence: CDR1 MNHNY, CDR2 SVGAGI (reference sequence). Losses at the gene ends were 2 bases for V and 9 bases for J; bases not matched to a gene: 3.

The J gene is TRBJ2-1, the V gene TRBV7-3, with a weak D call TRBD1 (6 bases). Between the trimmed V and J ends, which lost 2 bases and 6 bases, there was a span of 8 bases. The CDR3 covers 13 residues. CDR1 is SGHTA and CDR2 is FQGTGA in the germline V gene. The CDR3 loop is CASSLDRPNEQFF. The CDR3 coding sequence is TGTGCCAGCAGCTTAGACAGGCCCAATGAGCAGTTCTTC.

The V call is TRBV18, the J call TRBJ2-3; 7 bases fit TRBD1. The germline V gene has CDR1 KGHSH and CDR2 LQKENI. The CDR3 loop spans 13 amino acids. V lost 3 bases to trimming and J lost 6 bases; unmatched junction nucleotides: 3. The CDR3 is CASSPTGRDTQYF. Here the CDR3 DNA reads TGTGCCAGCTCACCGACAGGGCGGGATACGCAGTATTTT.